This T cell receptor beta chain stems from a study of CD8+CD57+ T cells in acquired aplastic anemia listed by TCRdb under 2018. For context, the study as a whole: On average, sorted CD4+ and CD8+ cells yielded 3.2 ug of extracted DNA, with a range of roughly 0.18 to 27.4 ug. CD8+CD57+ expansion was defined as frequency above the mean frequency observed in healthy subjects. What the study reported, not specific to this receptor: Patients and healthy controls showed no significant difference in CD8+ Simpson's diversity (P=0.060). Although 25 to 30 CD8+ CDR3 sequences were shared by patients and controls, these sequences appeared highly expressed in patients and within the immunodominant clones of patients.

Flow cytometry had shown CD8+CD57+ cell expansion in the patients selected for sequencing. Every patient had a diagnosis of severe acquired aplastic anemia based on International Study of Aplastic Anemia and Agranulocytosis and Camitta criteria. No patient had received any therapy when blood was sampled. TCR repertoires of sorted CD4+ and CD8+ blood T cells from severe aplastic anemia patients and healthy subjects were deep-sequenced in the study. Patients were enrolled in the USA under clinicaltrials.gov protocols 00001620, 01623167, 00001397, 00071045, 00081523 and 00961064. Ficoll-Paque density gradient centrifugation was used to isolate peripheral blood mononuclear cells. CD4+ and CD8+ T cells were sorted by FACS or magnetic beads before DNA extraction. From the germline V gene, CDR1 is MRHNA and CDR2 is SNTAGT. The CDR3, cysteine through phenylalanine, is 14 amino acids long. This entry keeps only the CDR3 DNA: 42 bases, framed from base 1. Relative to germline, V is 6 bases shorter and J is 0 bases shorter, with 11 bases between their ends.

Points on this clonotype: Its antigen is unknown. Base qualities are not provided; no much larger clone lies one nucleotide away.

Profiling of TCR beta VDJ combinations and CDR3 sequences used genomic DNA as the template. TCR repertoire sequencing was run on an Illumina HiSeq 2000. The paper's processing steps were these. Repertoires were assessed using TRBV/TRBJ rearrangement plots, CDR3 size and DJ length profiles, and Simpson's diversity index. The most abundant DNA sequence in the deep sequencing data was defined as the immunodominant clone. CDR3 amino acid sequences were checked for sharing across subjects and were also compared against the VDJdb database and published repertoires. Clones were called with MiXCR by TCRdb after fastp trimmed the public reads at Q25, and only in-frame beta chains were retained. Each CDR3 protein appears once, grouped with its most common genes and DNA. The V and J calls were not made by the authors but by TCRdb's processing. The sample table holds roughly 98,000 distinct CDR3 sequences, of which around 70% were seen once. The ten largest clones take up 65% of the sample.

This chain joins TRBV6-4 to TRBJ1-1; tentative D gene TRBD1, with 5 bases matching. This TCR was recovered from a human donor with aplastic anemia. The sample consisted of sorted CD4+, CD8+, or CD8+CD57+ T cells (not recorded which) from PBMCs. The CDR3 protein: CASSQEGMNTEAFF. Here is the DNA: TGTGCCAGCAGCCAGGAGGGGATGAACACTGAAGCTTTCTTT.